Each of the 27 T cell receptor beta chains below was sequenced from the same sample in a study of OX40 agonist ivuxolimab in advanced cancers. Clones were sequenced by immunoSEQ multiplex PCR, and TCRdb holds only the in-frame ones, with some missing. The table shows around 82,000 clones, with approximately 86% occurring only once. The sample in question was CD4+ or CD8+ T cells sorted from blood, obtained in a trial of the OX40 agonist ivuxolimab. These receptors came from an adult with an advanced solid tumor such as melanoma, head and neck, liver or kidney cancer.

V and J are TRBV4-2 and TRBJ2-7, with 10 bases matching TRBD2. Germline V gene sequence: CDR1 LGHNA, CDR2 YNFKEQ. V gave up 2 bases and J gave up 3 bases; unmatched junction bases: 13. The CDR3 is 18 amino acids. The CDR3: CASSQPPSLAGVVYEQYF. CDR3 sequence (DNA): TGTGCCAGCAGCCAACCACCCAGTCTAGCGGGAGTTGTCTACGAGCAGTACTTC.

The chain combines TRBV18 with TRBJ2-3; either TRBD1 or TRBD2 may fit D (5 bases each). Germline V gives CDR1 KGHSH, CDR2 LQKENI. Trimming removed 4 bases at V and 6 bases at J, with 11 bases between. This CDR3 has 13 residues. CDR3 in amino acids: CASSLGRADTQYF. The CDR3 region has the DNA TGTGCCAGCTCACTGGGGCGGGCGGATACGCAGTATTTT.

This clone was seen a single time. The J gene is TRBJ2-5, the V gene TRBV12-2; the D segment call TRBD2 is taken from the table without a DNA check. TRBV12-2 is tagged as a pseudogene. This CDR3 comprises 19 residues. The CDR3 protein is CASRFGPLAAPTIVETQYF. In DNA form, the CDR3 reads TGTGCAAGTCGCTTCGGGCCTCTAGCCGCCCCCACCATCGTGGAGACCCAGTACTTC.

The V gene is TRBV5-1, the J gene TRBJ1-5; D gene uncertain. Germline assignment: CDR1 SGHRS and CDR2 YFSETQ. The V and J ends lost 4 bases and 0 bases respectively, with 8 bases between them. CDR3 length: 14 amino acids. As DNA, the CDR3 is TGCGCCAGCAGCCCCGGCCCTAGCAATCAGCCCCAGCATTTT. This sequence encodes CASSPGPSNQPQHF.

The chain has TRBV18 and TRBJ1-1, with 8 bases aligning to TRBD1. Trimming at V came to 3 bases and at J to 5 bases, leaving 5 bases not matched to a gene. Looked up from germline, CDR1 is KGHSH and CDR2 is LQKENI. CDR3 length equals 14 residues. CDR3 sequence: CASSPQGAQTEAFF. The CDR3 DNA reads as TGTGCCAGCTCACCTCAGGGGGCGCAGACTGAAGCTTTCTTT.

This sequence joins TRBV4-3 and TRBJ2-1, with D possibly being TRBD1 or TRBD2 (6 bases each). The germline gives CDR1 LGHNA, CDR2 YSLEER. V was cut by 4 bases and J by 7 bases, with 17 bases left in between. The CDR3 spans 15 residues. The DNA of the CDR3 is TGCGCCAGCAGCCCCCTGGGTGGGGGGCGTAATGAGCAGTTCTTC. Protein: CASSPLGGGRNEQFF.

This clone was seen only once. The chain combines TRBV2 with TRBJ2-1, with 8 bases matching TRBD2. The CDR3 sequence is 17 residues long. Germline CDR1 reads SNHLY; CDR2 reads FYNNEI. The junction had 16 bases not matched to a gene; V was cut back by 8 bases and J by 4 bases. The CDR3: CASAHGAGLVMYNEQFF. The CDR3 DNA reads TGTGCCAGCGCCCATGGGGCGGGACTAGTTATGTACAATGAGCAGTTCTTC.

The chain recombines TRBV28 with TRBJ2-7; no clear D gene. V lost 6 bases and J lost 3, with 9 bases in between. The V gene's germline CDR1 is MDHEN and CDR2 SYDVKM. The CDR3 covers 12 residues. The DNA for the CDR3 is TGTGCCAGCAGCCAGGCGAGCTACGAGCAGTACTTC. Residues: CASSQASYEQYF.

The V call is TRBV19, the J call TRBJ1-1, with a tentative D call TRBD1 (6 bases). Germline loops: CDR1 LNHDA, CDR2 SQIVND (reference sequence). This CDR3 is 14 amino acids long. The germline V and J ends were trimmed by 3 bases and 4 bases, with 12 bases remaining between them. The CDR3: CASSITTGGTEAFF. DNA of the CDR3: TGTGCCAGTAGTATCACGACAGGAGGCACTGAAGCTTTCTTT.

V gene TRBV6-5 combines with J gene TRBJ2-5; no clear D. Germline CDR1 MNHEY, CDR2 SVGAGI. CDR3 length: 13 residues. V dropped 5 bases and J dropped 5 bases, with 12 bases sitting between them. Written as DNA, the CDR3 is TGTGCCAGCAGTAATACTGGAAGGGAGACCCAGTACTTC. This gives the protein CASSNTGRETQYF.

The gene calls are TRBV13 and TRBJ2-3; D not certain. This CDR3 has 12 residues. In germline, CDR1 is PRHDT, CDR2 FYEKMQ (reference sequence). Trimming removed 8 bases at V and 2 bases at J, with 8 bases between. The CDR3 DNA is TGTGCCAGCCAAAGGGACACAGATACGCAGTATTTT. It encodes CASQRDTDTQYF.

This chain joins TRBV19 and TRBJ2-2, with TRBD1 matching over 7 bases. V lost 6 bases to trimming and J lost 3 bases; unmatched junction nucleotides: 4. The CDR3 sequence is 14 residues long. Germline V gene data show CDR1 as LNHDA and CDR2 as SQIVND (reference sequence). The CDR3 reads CASSVQGDTGELFF. The CDR3, as DNA: TGTGCCAGTAGCGTCCAGGGGGACACCGGGGAGCTGTTTTTT.

The V gene is TRBV7-3, the J gene TRBJ1-1, with a weak D call TRBD1 (5 bases). The V gene's germline CDR1 is SGHTA and CDR2 FQGTGA. The CDR3 is 13 residues long. Trimming cost V 4 bases and J 7 bases, with 13 bases left between them. The CDR3 sequence is CASSWGTMGEAFF. Written as DNA, the CDR3 is TGTGCCAGCAGCTGGGGGACGATGGGTGAAGCTTTCTTT.

This chain joins TRBV27 and TRBJ2-7; 11 bases fit TRBD1. Germline V gene sequence: CDR1 MNHEY, CDR2 SMNVEV (reference sequence). The CDR3 sequence is 17 residues long. The trim removed 6 bases at V and 2 bases at J, leaving 12 bases unmatched. The CDR3 DNA is TGTGCCAGCAGGCGCCGGGCGGGGACAGGGGGGACCTACGAGCAGTACTTC. It encodes CASRRRAGTGGTYEQYF.

This clone was seen a single time. The chain carries TRBV7-9 and TRBJ1-1; 7 bases are a match to TRBD1. Germline lookup yields CDR1 SEHNR and CDR2 FQNEAQ (reference sequence). Losses at the gene ends were 5 bases for V and 4 bases for J; bases not matched to a gene: 4. CDR3 length: 13 residues. CDR3 nucleotides: TGTGCCAGCAGCCTACAGGGGATCACTGAAGCTTTCTTT. This gives the protein CASSLQGITEAFF.

This chain connects TRBV14 to TRBJ2-3; D not certain. The V end lost 2 bases, the J end lost 6 bases, and 12 bases lay between the germline ends. The V gene's germline CDR1 is SGHDN and CDR2 FVKESK. The CDR3 is 14 residues long. CDR3 in amino acids: CASSQLTPSDTQYF. The CDR3 coding sequence is TGTGCCAGCAGCCAACTTACTCCTTCGGATACGCAGTATTTT.

This clone appeared once. The chain combines TRBV1 with TRBJ2-6; the table's D gene call, TRBD1, was not cross checked with the DNA. TRBV1 is a listed pseudogene. This CDR3 comprises 16 residues. As DNA, the CDR3 is TGCACCAGCAGGGCCCAAAGTCAAAGTCGGGCCAACGTCCTGACTTTC. This sequence encodes CTSRAQSQSRANVLTF.

The chain is built from TRBV7-2 and TRBJ1-1; the D gene is possibly TRBD1 (5 bases). V was trimmed by 0 bases and J by 11 bases, leaving 10 bases between them. This CDR3 is 12 amino acids long. Looked up from germline, CDR1 is SGHTA and CDR2 is FQGNSA. The CDR3 region has the DNA TGTGCCAGCAGCTTAGCGGGGCTGGGGGCTTTCTTT. It translates to CASSLAGLGAFF.

The genes are TRBV27 and TRBJ2-7; D might be TRBD1 (6 bases). The CDR3 is made up of 15 amino acids. Trimming cost V 2 bases and J 5 bases, with 16 bases left between them. Per germline, CDR1 MNHEY and CDR2 SMNVEV (reference sequence). The CDR3 loop reads CASSLKRTVLDEQYF. The CDR3 region has the DNA TGTGCCAGCAGTTTAAAGAGGACAGTTCTCGACGAGCAGTACTTC.

In its sample, this clone was seen once. The gene calls are TRBV7-9 and TRBJ2-7; possibly TRBD1 for D (6 bases). The CDR3 consists of 15 residues. Germline V gene lookup returns CDR1 SEHNR and CDR2 FQNEAQ (reference sequence). V dropped 8 bases and J dropped 6 bases, with 23 bases sitting between them. The CDR3 sequence is CASLPGQGFSLEQYF. DNA for the CDR3: TGTGCCAGCCTCCCAGGCCAGGGGTTCTCCCTCGAGCAGTACTTC.

The J gene is TRBJ2-7, the V gene TRBV2, with D perhaps being TRBD1 or TRBD2 (5 bases each). The CDR3 has 12 amino acids. Trimming pared 6 bases from V and 9 bases from J, leaving 15 bases between. Germline CDR1 and CDR2: SNHLY and FYNNEI. The CDR3 loop reads CASRPGPFWQYF. Written as DNA, the CDR3 is TGTGCCAGCAGGCCGGGACCCTTCTGGCAGTACTTC.

The chain recombines TRBV7-9 with TRBJ1-1; no firm D call. Trimming shortened V by 3 bases and J by 4 bases, and 6 bases separated the two germline ends. Germline V gene sequence: CDR1 SEHNR, CDR2 FQNEAQ (reference sequence). The CDR3 totals 12 residues. The CDR3 coding sequence is TGTGCCAGCAGCTTTTTGGGCACTGAAGCTTTCTTT. This gives the protein CASSFLGTEAFF.

This clone has only one observation. The DNA of the CDR3 is TGTGCCAGCAGTTTTTTTTCACAGGCGATAGATACGCAGTATTTT. Its protein is CASSFFSQAIDTQYF. V usage is TRBV27 and J usage is TRBJ2-3; a weak D match, TRBD1 (5 bases). With 3 bases removed from V and 5 bases from J, the gap between germline ends came to 15 bases. The germline V gene encodes CDR1 MNHEY and CDR2 SMNVEV (reference sequence). CDR3 size: 15 residues.

The chain joins TRBV20-1 to TRBJ2-5; tentatively, D is TRBD2 (5 bases). This CDR3 is built from 11 residues. Per the germline V gene, CDR1 is DFQATT and CDR2 is SNEGSKA (reference sequence). V dropped 7 bases and J dropped 3 bases, with 9 bases sitting between them. The CDR3, as DNA: TGCAGTGGGCTAGCTGAAGAGACCCAGTACTTC. It encodes CSGLAEETQYF.

Comment on this clone: This sample also contains other DNA sequences that code for the same CDR3. The J gene is TRBJ2-7, the V gene TRBV5-1; the D is unclear. The CDR3 is 12 amino acids. The germline V gene encodes CDR1 SGHRS and CDR2 YFSETQ. The V end lost 2 bases, the J end lost 4 bases, and 7 bases lay between the germline ends. The CDR3: CASSLVGYEQYF. The CDR3 coding sequence is TGCGCCAGCAGCTTAGTGGGATACGAGCAGTACTTC.

This clone was counted only a few times. DNA for the CDR3: TGTGCCAGCAGCCAAGGGGGGCTAGCCGGGATCACCGGGGAGCTGTTTTTT. Translated, it gives CASSQGGLAGITGELFF. The V and J genes are TRBV4-2 and TRBJ2-2, with TRBD1 as a possible D gene (6 bases). The length of the CDR3 is 17 residues. Germline-derived CDR1 and CDR2 are LGHNA and YNFKEQ. V was trimmed by 1 base and J by 4 bases, leaving 16 bases between them.

The chain recombines TRBV7-6 with TRBJ1-2; D gene unclear. The CDR3 spans 15 residues. Germline V gene lookup returns CDR1 SGHVS and CDR2 FNYEAQ. V was shortened by 6 bases and J by 4 bases, with 18 bases between the two germline ends. The chain's CDR3 is CASSPQDFPFYGYTF. The CDR3 bases are TGTGCCAGCAGTCCACAAGACTTTCCCTTCTATGGCTACACCTTC.